The 30 T cell receptor beta chains in this list originate from one sample, sequenced in a study of cytomegalovirus exposure and HLA in healthy donors. A multiplex PCR was run with 60 Vbeta primers and 13 Jbeta primers. Libraries were prepared by immunoSEQ multiplex PCR; TCRdb keeps only in-frame clonotypes and omits some of them. Of roughly 130,000 clones in the sample, 73% were seen once. Source material: PBMCs. The receptors here all came from a woman in her 40s in good health and CMV-seropositive.

The CDR3 sequence is CASSQGTAIGNTIYF. CDR3 in DNA: TGTGCCAGCAGCCAGGGAACAGCGATAGGAAACACCATATATTTT. V is TRBV7-9 and J is TRBJ1-3; D may be TRBD1 (5 bases). Looked up from germline, CDR1 is SEHNR and CDR2 is FQNEAQ (reference sequence). V gave up 5 bases and J gave up 4 bases, with 15 bases separating them. The length of the CDR3 is 15 residues.

The V and J genes are TRBV7-2 and TRBJ2-7; maybe TRBD2 (5 bases). Trimming shortened V by 5 bases and J by 6 bases, and 20 bases separated the two germline ends. This CDR3 comprises 15 residues. Germline lookup yields CDR1 SGHTA and CDR2 FQGNSA. CDR3: CASSPRALIGCEQYF. The DNA of the CDR3 is TGTGCCAGCAGCCCGCGGGCCCTAATAGGGTGCGAGCAGTACTTC.

In DNA, the CDR3 is TGTGCCAGCAGCTTTGGACTATTAGAGCAGTACTTC. It encodes CASSFGLLEQYF. This sequence joins TRBV13 and TRBJ2-7, with a weak D call TRBD2 (6 bases). From germline, CDR1 is PRHDT and CDR2 FYEKMQ (reference sequence). This CDR3 spans 12 amino acids. The germline V and J ends were trimmed by 3 bases and 7 bases, with 10 bases remaining between them.

This clone has more than one count but fewer than ten. This sequence joins TRBV29-1 and TRBJ1-2, with D unclear. Germline V gene sequence: CDR1 SQVTM, CDR2 ANQGSEA. Trimming stripped 3 bases from V and 4 bases from J, with 9 bases between. The CDR3 spans 12 residues. The CDR3 bases are TGCAGCGTTGAGGGTGCGGGCTATGGCTACACCTTC. Its translation is CSVEGAGYGYTF.

In this sample, this clone turned up a few times. The chain is built from TRBV6-6 and TRBJ1-1; D gene ambiguous. The CDR3 covers 15 residues. V lost 0 bases, J lost 7 bases, and 15 bases lay in between. The V gene's germline CDR1 is MNHNY and CDR2 SVGAGI (reference sequence). The CDR3 DNA reads TGTGCCAGCAGTTACTCATCCTCCACGGGTGGTGAAGCTTTCTTT. Amino acid sequence: CASSYSSSTGGEAFF.

The CDR3 DNA follows: TGTGCCACCAGCAGAGAAACAGGGGCCTACGAGCAGTACTTC. Amino acid sequence: CATSRETGAYEQYF. V and J are TRBV15 and TRBJ2-7; 7 bases align to TRBD1. V shed 0 bases, J shed 2 bases, and the junction held 1 base outside the gene matches. CDR1 is LNHNV and CDR2 is YYDKDF in the germline V gene (reference sequence). The CDR3 is made up of 14 amino acids.

This chain connects TRBV2 to TRBJ1-5, with a possible D match to TRBD1 (6 bases). Germline V gives CDR1 SNHLY, CDR2 FYNNEI. V was pared by 1 base and J by 7 bases, with 8 bases between. The CDR3 consists of 13 residues. The CDR3 is CASSEDQGQPQHF. The DNA for the CDR3 is TGTGCCAGCAGTGAAGACCAGGGGCAGCCCCAGCATTTT.

The chain couples TRBV2 to TRBJ2-1, with D perhaps matching TRBD2 (5 bases). The germline V gene encodes CDR1 SNHLY and CDR2 FYNNEI. Trimming removed 7 bases from V and 4 bases from J, with 17 bases in between. There are 15 residues in the CDR3. This CDR3 reads CASTPAVLIYNEQFF. For the CDR3, the DNA is TGTGCCAGCACCCCAGCGGTCTTAATTTACAATGAGCAGTTCTTC.

The gene calls are TRBV9 and TRBJ2-5; TRBD1 agrees at 7 bases. This CDR3 spans 14 amino acids. Germline CDR1 is SGDLS and CDR2 is YYNGEE. V was clipped by 3 bases and J by 6 bases; unmatched bases: 8. The CDR3 sequence: CASSATTGWKTQYF. CDR3 nucleotides: TGTGCCAGCAGCGCAACGACAGGGTGGAAGACCCAGTACTTC.

This clone was seen only once. Here the CDR3 DNA reads TGTGCCAGCACCACAGGCGCAGGGCGGCGCACTGAAGCTTTCTTT. Protein product: CASTTGAGRRTEAFF. The chain has TRBV6-5 and TRBJ1-1; perhaps TRBD1 as D (5 bases). Germline V CDR1 and CDR2: MNHEY, SVGAGI. CDR3 length: 15 residues. V was cut by 7 bases and J by 4 bases, with 19 bases left in between.

The CDR3 region is CAWSRGATGNTIYF. As DNA, the CDR3 is TGTGCCTGGAGCAGGGGGGCGACTGGAAACACCATATATTTT. The rearrangement uses TRBV30 and TRBJ1-3, with TRBD1 matching 7 bases. V was clipped by 3 bases and J by 2 bases; unmatched bases: 4. Germline V gene sequence: CDR1 GTSNPN, CDR2 SVGIG (reference sequence). This CDR3 contains 14 residues.

This sequence joins TRBV9 and TRBJ2-3; tentative D call: TRBD2 (6 bases). This CDR3 region has 17 residues. CDR1 and CDR2 from the germline V gene are SGDLS and YYNGEE. The V and J ends lost 3 bases and 5 bases respectively, with 22 bases between them. CDR3 bases: TGTGCCAGCAGCGGACTCGGAGCGGGCCAACCCAGAGATACGCAGTATTTT. It is translated as CASSGLGAGQPRDTQYF. The full variable domain, rest sourced from reference TRBV9 and TRBJ2-3, is DSGVTQTPKHLITATGQRVTLRCSPRSGDLSVYWYQQSLDQGLQFLIQYYNGEERAKGNILERFSAQQFPDLHSELNLSSLELGDSALYFCASSGLGAGQPRDTQYFGPGTRLTVL.

This sequence joins TRBV5-4 and TRBJ2-7, with 10 bases identical to TRBD1. The CDR3 length is 15 residues. The germline gives CDR1 SGHNT, CDR2 YYREEE (reference sequence). Unmatched junction bases numbered 7, after V lost 1 base and J lost 6 bases. CDR3 sequence: CASSLLGTGVSEQYF. In DNA form, the CDR3 reads TGTGCCAGCAGCTTGTTAGGGACAGGGGTAAGCGAGCAGTACTTC.

The chain joins TRBV5-5 to TRBJ2-3; maybe TRBD1 (6 bases). The CDR3 extends over 15 amino acids. Between the trimmed V and J ends, which lost 7 bases and 1 base, there was a span of 16 bases. Germline V gene sequence: CDR1 SGHKS, CDR2 YYEKEE (reference sequence). The CDR3 sequence is CASSKFSGGTDTQYF. The CDR3 bases are TGTGCCAGCTCGAAGTTTTCAGGGGGCACAGATACGCAGTATTTT.

This clone showed up just a few times. This chain joins TRBV4-1 and TRBJ1-4, with 7 nucleotides matching TRBD1. CDR1 and CDR2 (germline): MGHRA, YSYEKL. The CDR3 is 16 residues long. J was trimmed by 8 bases and V by 1 base; bases with no gene match: 10. CDR3 sequence: CASSQGGQGGQEKLFF. CDR3 nucleotide sequence: TGCGCCAGCAGCCAAGGAGGGCAGGGGGGACAGGAAAAACTGTTTTTT.

V usage is TRBV10-3 and J usage is TRBJ2-5; TRBD1 matches at 7 bases. CDR3 length equals 14 residues. Germline lookup yields CDR1 ENHRY and CDR2 SYGVKD. The V gene end was trimmed by 2 bases and the J gene end by 7 bases; junction bases not matched to a gene: 7. The CDR3 loop reads CAISEPGTEGTQYF. Here the CDR3 DNA reads TGTGCCATCAGTGAGCCCGGGACAGAAGGGACCCAGTACTTC.

The chain employs TRBV2 and TRBJ1-1, with TRBD1 matching 10 bases. Germline CDR1 SNHLY, CDR2 FYNNEI. The CDR3 consists of 13 residues. V shed 4 bases, J shed 10 bases, and the junction held 6 bases outside the gene matches. The CDR3, as DNA: TGTGCCAGCAGTGTTGATCGGACAGGGGGAGCTTTCTTT. Residues: CASSVDRTGGAFF.

CDR3 in DNA: TGTGCCAGCAGCCCGGACAGAGTGTCCGGAGCTTTCTTT. It yields the protein CASSPDRVSGAFF. The chain combines TRBV7-9 with TRBJ1-1, with D possibly being TRBD1 (6 bases). With 5 bases removed from V and 10 bases from J, the gap between germline ends came to 17 bases. Germline CDR1 SEHNR, CDR2 FQNEAQ (reference sequence). This CDR3 region has 13 residues.

This rearrangement joins TRBV6-6 to TRBJ2-7; the match to TRBD2 covers 9 bases. The CDR3 consists of 16 residues. Germline-derived CDR1 and CDR2 are MNHNY and SVGAGI (reference sequence). V gave up 2 bases and J gave up 3 bases; unmatched junction bases: 8. CDR3 DNA: TGTGCCAGCAGTTACGGGGCGGGAGGGGGCTTCTACGAGCAGTACTTC. Translation: CASSYGAGGGFYEQYF.

This sequence joins TRBV5-4 and TRBJ2-1, with D maybe TRBD1 (6 bases). The V gene's germline CDR1 is SGHNT and CDR2 YYREEE (reference sequence). The CDR3 runs to 14 residues. V lost 3 bases and J lost 4, with 11 bases in between. CDR3 in amino acids: CASSSGTPYNEQFF. The CDR3 bases are TGTGCCAGCAGCTCCGGGACACCGTACAATGAGCAGTTCTTC.

This rearrangement joins TRBV4-3 to TRBJ2-7; 9 bases match TRBD1. The germline CDR1 and CDR2 sequences are LGHNA and YSLEER. This CDR3 spans 17 amino acids. With V trimmed by 4 bases and J by 2 bases, 12 bases remained unmatched. The CDR3 nucleotides are TGCGCCAGCAGCCGGATTCAAGGACAGGGGTTACCCTACGAGCAGTACTTC. It encodes CASSRIQGQGLPYEQYF.

The CDR3 DNA follows: TGTGCCAGCTCACCAATGTTCGGGGAGACCCAGTACTTC. Translating gives CASSPMFGETQYF. The chain couples TRBV18 to TRBJ2-5, with unresolved D. Germline loops: CDR1 KGHSH, CDR2 LQKENI. The germline V and J ends were trimmed by 2 bases and 5 bases, with 9 bases remaining between them. The CDR3 covers 13 residues.

The chain is built from TRBV5-6 and TRBJ1-2; tentative D call: TRBD1 (5 bases). The CDR3 loop spans 14 amino acids. Trimming left V 3 bases short and J 1 base short, with 10 bases between. Germline values: CDR1 SGHDT, CDR2 YYEEEE. The CDR3 protein is CASSWQGFNYGYTF. The CDR3 DNA sequence: TGTGCCAGCAGCTGGCAGGGATTTAACTATGGCTACACCTTC.

The J gene is TRBJ2-1, the V gene TRBV27, with 13 bases identical to TRBD2. The CDR3 has 13 amino acids. Germline loops: CDR1 MNHEY, CDR2 SMNVEV (reference sequence). With 8 bases clipped from V and 12 bases from J, the junction kept 7 bases outside the gene matches. DNA of the CDR3: TGTGCCAGCCGGACTAGCGGGGGTATCGGGCAGTTCTTC. It codes for CASRTSGGIGQFF.

This chain links TRBV4-2 with TRBJ2-3; TRBD2 matches at 7 bases. The J segment lost 5 bases and the V segment lost 1 base, leaving 3 bases of the junction unmatched. This CDR3 is built from 14 residues. Looked up from germline, CDR1 is LGHNA and CDR2 is YNFKEQ. CDR3 in amino acids: CASSQGTSRDTQYF. CDR3 nucleotides: TGTGCCAGCAGCCAAGGGACTAGTCGAGATACGCAGTATTTT.

The V and J genes are TRBV6-6 and TRBJ1-1; D is uncertain. The V gene's germline CDR1 is MNHNY and CDR2 SVGAGI (reference sequence). V was pared by 4 bases and J by 10 bases, with 10 bases between. The CDR3 is 11 residues long. This CDR3 is CASSSGRGAFF. CDR3 DNA: TGTGCCAGCAGTTCGGGTCGGGGAGCTTTCTTT.

This clone was detected only a few times. The rearrangement links TRBV15 to TRBJ1-1; 7 nucleotides agree with TRBD1. The trim removed 2 bases at V and 0 bases at J, leaving 3 bases unmatched. CDR3 length equals 15 residues. Germline V gene sequence: CDR1 LNHNV, CDR2 YYDKDF (reference sequence). CDR3 DNA: TGTGCCACCAGCAGACGGGGACAGCTGAACACTGAAGCTTTCTTT. It translates to CATSRRGQLNTEAFF.

The rearrangement uses TRBV7-2 and TRBJ1-3; D unclear. Germline-derived CDR1 and CDR2 are SGHTA and FQGNSA. Trimming cost V 0 bases and J 0 bases, with 6 bases left between them. This CDR3 spans 15 amino acids. The CDR3 is CASSLASLSGNTIYF. The CDR3 nucleotides are TGTGCCAGCAGCTTAGCGAGCCTCTCTGGAAACACCATATATTTT.

V usage is TRBV28 and J usage is TRBJ2-5; 9 nucleotides line up with TRBD1. Germline CDR1 MDHEN, CDR2 SYDVKM. The V and J ends lost 3 bases and 0 bases, in that order; junction bases with no gene match: 5. This CDR3 region has 16 residues. CDR3 residues: CASSLDGTGNQETQYF. The CDR3 nucleotides read TGTGCCAGCAGTTTGGATGGGACAGGGAACCAAGAGACCCAGTACTTC.

CDR3 bases: TGTGCCAGCAGCTCTGGCAGTTCACCCCTCCACTTT. Translating it yields CASSSGSSPLHF. This chain connects TRBV6-5 to TRBJ1-6; D unresolved. Germline lookup yields CDR1 MNHEY and CDR2 SVGAGI. Deletions cut 6 bases from V and 9 bases from J, with 9 bases between. CDR3 length: 12 residues.